A few counts support the clone carrying this T cell receptor beta chain. The antigen is undetermined. The V end was cut by 4 bases, the J end by 10 bases, with 9 bases between. The CDR3 extends over 11 amino acids. Germline V lookup: CDR1 SGHRS, CDR2 YFSETQ. The data belong to a study of T-cell memory formation after mild COVID-19. Study overall: Across donors, TCR clusters were largely donor specific.

Findings and caveats of the study: In second-wave clones peaking day 37, SARS-CoV-2 specificity remained unconfirmed. Clones contracting across day 15 to 85 had a balanced CD4/CD8 profile; later expanding clones leaned CD4+.

TCRdb re-called the 5' RACE reads with MiXCR, one entry per CDR3 protein. Altogether 68,000 or so distinct CDR3 sequences are present, around 17% being singletons, with the ten largest covering roughly 33%. This receptor was taken from an adult woman who had mild COVID-19 (a few samples of this study predate the infection). Cell type and time point are not known. The rearrangement uses TRBV5-1 and TRBJ2-1; D is possibly TRBD2 (6 bases). Sample: PBMCs or a T cell subset sorted from them (not recorded which). CDR3 protein: CASSPGLEQFF. The CDR3 nucleotides are TGCGCCAGCAGCCCGGGACTCGAGCAGTTCTTC.